By frequency in the sample, the clone carrying this T cell receptor beta chain is medium-sized. Genomic DNA constituted the template upon which TCR beta VDJ and CDR3 profiling was performed. From the reads, TCRdb called clonotypes with MiXCR, one entry per CDR3 protein. The top ten hold 23% of the sample, which has 35,000 to 50,000 distinct CDR3 sequences, 65% to 70% seen once. These data come from a study of CD8+CD57+ T cells in acquired aplastic anemia. Study background: Healthy donors gave approximately 10 million reads on average for CD4+ cells.

The CDR3 totals 16 residues. Germline V gene lookup returns CDR1 SGHVS and CDR2 FQNEAQ. Trimming took 1 base from V and 2 from J, leaving 13 bases between them. The rearrangement joins TRBV7-8 to TRBJ2-3; D is perhaps TRBD1 or TRBD2 (6 bases each). Sequences were obtained from sorted CD4+, CD8+, or CD8+CD57+ T cells (not recorded which) from PBMCs. The receptor's source is a human donor in good health, serving as a control. As DNA, the CDR3 is TGTGCCAGCAGCTTAGACTCGGGGGCGATCACAGATACGCAGTATTTT. Its translation: CASSLDSGAITDTQYF.